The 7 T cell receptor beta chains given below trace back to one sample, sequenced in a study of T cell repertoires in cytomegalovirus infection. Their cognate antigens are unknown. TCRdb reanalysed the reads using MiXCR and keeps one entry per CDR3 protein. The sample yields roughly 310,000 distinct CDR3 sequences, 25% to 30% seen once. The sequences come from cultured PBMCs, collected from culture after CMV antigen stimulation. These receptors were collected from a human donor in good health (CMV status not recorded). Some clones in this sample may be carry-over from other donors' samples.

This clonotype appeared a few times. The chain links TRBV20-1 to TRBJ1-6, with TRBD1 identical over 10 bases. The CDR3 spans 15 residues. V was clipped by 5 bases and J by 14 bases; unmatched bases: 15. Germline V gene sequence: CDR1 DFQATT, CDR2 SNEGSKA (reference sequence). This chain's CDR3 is CSAPEWGTGDNTLHF. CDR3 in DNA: TGCAGTGCTCCAGAGTGGGGGACAGGGGATAATACCCTCCACTTT.

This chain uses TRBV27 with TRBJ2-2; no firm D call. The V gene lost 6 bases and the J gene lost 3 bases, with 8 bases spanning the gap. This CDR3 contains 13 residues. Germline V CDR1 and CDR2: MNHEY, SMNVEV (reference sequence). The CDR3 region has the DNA TGTGCCAGCAGGGGTCTTTACACCGGGGAGCTGTTTTTT. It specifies CASRGLYTGELFF.

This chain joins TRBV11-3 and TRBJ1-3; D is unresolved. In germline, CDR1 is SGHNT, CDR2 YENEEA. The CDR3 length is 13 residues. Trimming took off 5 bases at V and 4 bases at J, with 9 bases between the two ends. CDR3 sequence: CASSPNLGNTIYF. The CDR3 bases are TGTGCCAGCAGCCCCAATCTCGGAAACACCATATATTTT.

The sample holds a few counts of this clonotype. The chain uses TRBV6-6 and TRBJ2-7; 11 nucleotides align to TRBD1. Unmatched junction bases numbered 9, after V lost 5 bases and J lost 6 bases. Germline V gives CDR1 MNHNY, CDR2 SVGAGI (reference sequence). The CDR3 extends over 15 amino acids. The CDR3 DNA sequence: TGTGCCAGCAGTCCTAGGACAGGGGGCGCGGCCGAGCAGTACTTC. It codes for CASSPRTGGAAEQYF.

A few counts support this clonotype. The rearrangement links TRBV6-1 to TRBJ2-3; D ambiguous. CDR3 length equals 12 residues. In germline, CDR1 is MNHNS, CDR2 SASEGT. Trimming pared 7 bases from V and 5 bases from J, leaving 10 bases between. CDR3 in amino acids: CASTEPGDTQYF. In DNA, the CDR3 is TGTGCCAGCACCGAACCGGGAGATACGCAGTATTTT.

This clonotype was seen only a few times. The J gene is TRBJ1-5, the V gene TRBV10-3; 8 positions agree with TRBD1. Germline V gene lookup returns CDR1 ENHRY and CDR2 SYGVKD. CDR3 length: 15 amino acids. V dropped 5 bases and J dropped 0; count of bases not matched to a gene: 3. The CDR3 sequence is CAISPTGDSNQPQHF. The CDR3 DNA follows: TGTGCCATCAGTCCGACAGGGGATAGCAATCAGCCCCAGCATTTT.

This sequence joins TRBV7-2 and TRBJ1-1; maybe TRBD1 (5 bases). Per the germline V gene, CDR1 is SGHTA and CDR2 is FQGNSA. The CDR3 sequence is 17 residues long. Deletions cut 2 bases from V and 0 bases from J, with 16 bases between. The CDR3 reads CASSLWSGGTLNTEAFF. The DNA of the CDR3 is TGTGCCAGCAGCTTATGGTCTGGGGGGACGCTGAACACTGAAGCTTTCTTT.